A single sample gave rise to the 14 T cell receptor beta chains below, sequenced in a study of persistence of HIV-infected CD4 T cells. The libraries were made with immunoSEQ version 4 in survey mode. Sequenced by immunoSEQ multiplex PCR; TCRdb stores in-frame clones only, minus some. The sample has some 28,000 clones, roughly 86% seen once. For these receptors, no antigen is known. The stimulus was lysate of CMV-infected fibroblasts, about 10 ug/mL. Memory cells lacking CD40L and CD69 with high CD45RO were sorted. The starting material was CD4+ T cells sorted from PBMCs after roughly 18-hour stimulation, obtained from a patient who received antiretroviral therapy. The source is an adult man with HIV who was CMV-seropositive.

The chain recombines TRBV28 with TRBJ2-7; tentatively, D is TRBD2 (7 bases). Germline V gene sequence: CDR1 MDHEN, CDR2 SYDVKM. Trimming cost V 7 bases and J 3 bases, with 22 bases left between them. CDR3 length: 16 amino acids. CDR3 DNA: TGTGCCAGCAAGGGCCGGGGGGCCCAAGATTTCTACGAGCAGTACTTC. Translating it yields CASKGRGAQDFYEQYF. The whole variable domain, filled in from reference TRBV28 and TRBJ2-7, reads DVKVTQSSRYLVKRTGEKVFLECVQDMDHENMFWYRQDPGLGLRLIYFSYDVKMKEKGDIPEGYSVSREKKERFSLILESASTNQTSMYLCASKGRGAQDFYEQYFGPGTRLTVT.

This clone was picked up a small number of times. The chain employs TRBV7-9 and TRBJ1-1; unclear D gene. Germline V gives CDR1 SEHNR, CDR2 FQNEAQ (reference sequence). Trimming took off 5 bases at V and 1 base at J, with 11 bases between the two ends. The CDR3 is 14 residues long. The CDR3 DNA follows: TGTGCCAGCAGCCTAGACGGACCGAACACTGAAGCTTTCTTT. It encodes CASSLDGPNTEAFF.

The chain is built from TRBV7-9 and TRBJ2-7; possibly TRBD1 for D (6 bases). The CDR3 is 16 amino acids. Germline CDR1 and CDR2: SEHNR and FQNEAQ (reference sequence). V lost 7 bases, J lost 4 bases, and 23 bases lay in between. This CDR3 is CASTGRVGQSQYEQYF. In nucleotides, the CDR3 is TGTGCCAGCACCGGTAGAGTTGGACAGTCTCAATACGAGCAGTACTTC.

This clone was seen a handful of times. For the CDR3, the DNA is TGTGCCAGCAGTGAAGGGGTTTGGGGAACTGAAGCTTTCTTT. Protein sequence: CASSEGVWGTEAFF. This rearrangement joins TRBV2 to TRBJ1-1; the D is unclear. The CDR3 runs to 14 residues. Germline CDR1 reads SNHLY; CDR2 reads FYNNEI. Trimming removed 1 base at V and 5 bases at J, with 11 bases between.

The rearrangement uses TRBV5-1 and TRBJ2-3; 8 bases agree with TRBD2. The ends lost 0 bases at V and 8 bases at J; junction bases unmatched: 8. This CDR3 contains 15 residues. The germline gives CDR1 SGHRS, CDR2 YFSETQ. CDR3 loop: CASSLGGLGSGTQYF. The CDR3 DNA follows: TGCGCCAGCAGCTTGGGGGGACTAGGGAGTGGTACGCAGTATTTT.

This clone was recorded a few times. V and J are TRBV19 and TRBJ1-6; D gene ambiguous. This CDR3 has 15 amino acids. V lost 3 bases to trimming and J lost 7 bases, with 13 bases between them. CDR1 is LNHDA and CDR2 is SQIVND in the germline V gene (reference sequence). The CDR3 DNA reads as TGTGCCAGTAGTATCGCGGTTGTGGGGAATTCACCCCTCCACTTT. This encodes CASSIAVVGNSPLHF.

This chain's CDR3 is CAWDRDTDTQYF. In nucleotides, the CDR3 is TGTGCCTGGGACAGAGACACAGATACGCAGTATTTT. The V call is TRBV30, the J call TRBJ2-3; possible D gene TRBD1, 5 bases. Germline V gives CDR1 GTSNPN, CDR2 SVGIG (reference sequence). Trimming removed 5 bases at V and 2 bases at J, with 8 bases between. The CDR3 sequence is 12 residues long.

This CDR3 reads CASTSGARSYNSPLHF. In nucleotides, the CDR3 is TGTGCCAGTACTTCAGGGGCGCGCTCCTATAATTCACCCCTCCACTTT. The J gene is TRBJ1-6, the V gene TRBV5-5; the D gene is possibly TRBD1 (6 bases). Trimming took 8 bases from V and 0 from J, leaving 15 bases between them. This CDR3 region has 16 residues. The germline V gene encodes CDR1 SGHKS and CDR2 YYEKEE (reference sequence).

This chain joins TRBV7-3 and TRBJ1-6, with D perhaps matching TRBD1 (5 bases). V lost 3 bases and J 8 bases, leaving 11 bases between the germline ends. In germline, CDR1 is SGHTA, CDR2 FQGTGA. The CDR3 has 14 residues. The CDR3 DNA follows: TGTGCCAGCAGCTTGGGGGGGAACGATTCACCCCTCCACTTT. It yields the protein CASSLGGNDSPLHF.

The chain has TRBV9 and TRBJ2-2; D may be TRBD2 (7 bases). Trimming shortened V by 0 bases and J by 3 bases, and 12 bases separated the two germline ends. The CDR3 covers 16 residues. CDR1 SGDLS and CDR2 YYNGEE come from the germline V gene. The CDR3 sequence is CASSVEGGSYTGELFF. In DNA form, the CDR3 reads TGTGCCAGCAGCGTAGAGGGGGGGTCGTACACCGGGGAGCTGTTTTTT.

This rearrangement joins TRBV3-1 (or the pseudogene TRBV3-2) to TRBJ2-1; D possibly corresponds to TRBD1 (5 bases). This CDR3 spans 17 amino acids. Trimming left V 1 base short and J 6 bases short, with 19 bases between. Germline loops: CDR1 LGHDT, CDR2 YNNKEL (reference sequence). CDR3 coding DNA: TGTGCCAGCAGCCAAGCCTCGACAGCCAAACCTACCAATGAGCAGTTCTTC. Protein sequence: CASSQASTAKPTNEQFF.

The rearrangement uses TRBV28 and TRBJ1-2, with D hard to call. The CDR3 extends over 13 amino acids. Germline loops: CDR1 MDHEN, CDR2 SYDVKM. Trimming shortened V by 4 bases and J by 4 bases, and 10 bases separated the two germline ends. CDR3 loop: CASSSGSRYGYTF. The CDR3 region has the DNA TGTGCCAGCAGTTCCGGGTCTCGCTATGGCTACACCTTC.

The sample holds one count of this clone. CDR3 sequence: CASSPRWGMNTEAFF. CDR3 coding DNA: TGTGCCAGCAGCCCGAGGTGGGGAATGAACACTGAAGCTTTCTTT. The chain has TRBV5-8 and TRBJ1-1; the D is unclear. This CDR3 is 15 amino acids long. The germline gives CDR1 SGHTS, CDR2 YDEGEE. The ends were cut back, 4 bases at V and 0 bases at J, with 13 bases in the middle.

The chain employs TRBV29-1 and TRBJ2-7; 7 nucleotides match TRBD1. V lost 7 bases, J lost 9 bases, and 18 bases stayed unmatched. The CDR3 covers 14 residues. CDR1 is SQVTM and CDR2 is ANQGSEA in the germline V gene. In DNA form, the CDR3 reads TGCAGCGCCCGATTATCAGGGGGAGTCTTCGGGCAGTACTTC. Its protein is CSARLSGGVFGQYF.